The rows below give T cell receptor beta chains drawn from one sample of a study of shared clonotypes between healthy human individuals. The table came from immunoSEQ multiplex PCR; TCRdb's copy has only in-frame clones and leaves some out. The sample yields some 240,000 clones, approximately 70% seen once. Sequencing input: memory CD4+ T cells sorted from blood. These receptors were obtained from a man aged 25-40 years in good health. The CDR3 runs from the conserved cysteine through the conserved F or W. The D gene is left open where the match is weak. Not every row has a clone size; where given, it reads once, few, many or a size class.

abundance | d_gene | j_gene | v_gene | CDR3nt | CDR3aa
NA | NA | TRBJ2-7 | TRBV7-2 | TGTGCCAGCAGCCCTACCCCGGGAGCTCATTACGAGCAGTACTTC | CASSPTPGAHYEQYF
NA | NA | TRBJ1-1 | TRBV5-1 | TGCGCCAGCTACCCCAGTGGGGCAGACATGAACACTGAAGCTTTCTTT | CASYPSGADMNTEAFF
NA | NA | TRBJ1-1 | TRBV18 | TGTGCCAGCTCAACCGACGGGGAGGGAGCTTTCTTT | CASSTDGEGAFF
few | TRBD1 | TRBJ2-7 | TRBV4-1 | TGCGCCAGCAGCCACGTAAGGACAGGGTTGGGCTACGAGCAGTACTTC | CASSHVRTGLGYEQYF
few | NA | TRBJ1-1 | TRBV10-3 | TGTGCCATCAGTGAGAAGAACACTGAAGCTTTCTTT | CAISEKNTEAFF
few | NA | TRBJ1-2 | TRBV7-2 | TGTGCCAGCAGCCCCGTAGGGCAGATAAACTATGGCTACACCTTC | CASSPVGQINYGYTF
NA | NA | TRBJ1-5 | TRBV5-1 | TGCGCCAGCAGCTTGGGGACGGAGCAGCCCCAGCATTTT | CASSLGTEQPQHF
NA | NA | TRBJ1-2 | TRBV29-1 | TGCAGCGCAGGAGGGGGGATCTATGGCTACACCTTC | CSAGGGIYGYTF
NA | NA | TRBJ2-2 | TRBV10-1 | TGCGCCAGCAGTGGTCTAGTTTCAGCCGGGGAGCTGTTTTTT | CASSGLVSAGELFF
NA | NA | TRBJ1-1 | TRBV18 | TGTGCCAGCTCGAACACCGACGGGGGGTTGGCTGAAGCTTTCTTT | CASSNTDGGLAEAFF
NA | NA | TRBJ2-5 | TRBV5-1 | TGCGCCAGCAGCGAGACAGGAGCCCAAGAGACCCAGTACTTC | CASSETGAQETQYF
few | TRBD2 | TRBJ2-7 | TRBV9 | TGTGCCAGCAGCGTAGACGGGAGGCAGGCCTACGAGCAGTACTTC | CASSVDGRQAYEQYF
NA | NA | TRBJ2-1 | TRBV28 | TGTGCCAGCAGTTCGACAGCCTACAATGAGCAGTTCTTC | CASSSTAYNEQFF
NA | NA | TRBJ2-7 | TRBV7-9 | TGTGCCAGCAGCTGGCTAGCGCGGTACGAGCAGTACTTC | CASSWLARYEQYF
NA | TRBD1 | TRBJ2-4 | TRBV27 | TGTGCCAGTTCACTTTACAGGGGGCACGACATTCAGTACTTC | CASSLYRGHDIQYF
few | TRBD2 | TRBJ2-1 | TRBV10-2 | TGCGCCAGCGGTTTGAGCGGGAGGGCCAATGAGCAGTTCTTC | CASGLSGRANEQFF
NA | TRBD1 | TRBJ1-5 | TRBV2 | TGTGCCAGCAGTGAAGGGACAGGGGACAATCAGCCCCAGCATTTT | CASSEGTGDNQPQHF